What follows describes a single TCR beta chain. Its target is unknown. This record comes from a study of identical twins. Study observations and caveats: Compared with models, monozygotic twins showed more out-of-frame TCR alpha sharing.

TCRdb analysed the 5' RACE reads with MiXCR anew, one entry per CDR3 protein. The sample yields roughly 700,000 distinct CDR3 sequences, roughly 8% seen once. Unmatched junction bases numbered 11, after V lost 6 bases and J lost 6 bases. The length of the CDR3 is 14 residues. Germline V gene sequence: CDR1 DFQATT, CDR2 SNEGSKA (reference sequence). These data were likewise used in another study, on yellow fever vaccine responses in identical twins.

Sequenced material: PBMCs. This clonotype was obtained from a woman between 18 and 29 years old in good health. The V call is TRBV20-1, the J call TRBJ2-1; 7 bases agree with TRBD2. In nucleotides, the CDR3 is TGCAGTGCGGGGGGGACTAAGTCGATCAATGAGCAGTTCTTC. This gives the protein CSAGGTKSINEQFF.